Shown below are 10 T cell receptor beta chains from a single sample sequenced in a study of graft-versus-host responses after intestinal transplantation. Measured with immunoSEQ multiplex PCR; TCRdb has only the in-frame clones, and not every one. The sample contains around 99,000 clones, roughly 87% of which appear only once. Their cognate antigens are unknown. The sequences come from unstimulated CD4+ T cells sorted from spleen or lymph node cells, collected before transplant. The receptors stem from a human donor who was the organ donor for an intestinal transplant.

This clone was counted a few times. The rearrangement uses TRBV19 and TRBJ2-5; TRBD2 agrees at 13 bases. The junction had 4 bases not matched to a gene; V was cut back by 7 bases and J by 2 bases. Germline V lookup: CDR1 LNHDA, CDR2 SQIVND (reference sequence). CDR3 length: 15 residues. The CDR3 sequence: CASKKLAGGQETQYF. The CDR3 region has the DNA TGTGCCAGTAAGAAACTAGCGGGAGGGCAAGAGACCCAGTACTTC.

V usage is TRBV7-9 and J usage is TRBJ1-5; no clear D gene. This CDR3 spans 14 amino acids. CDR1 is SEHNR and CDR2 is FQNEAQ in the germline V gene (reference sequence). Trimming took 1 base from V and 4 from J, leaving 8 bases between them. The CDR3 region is CASSLGAQNQPQHF. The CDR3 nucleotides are TGTGCCAGCAGCTTAGGGGCTCAAAATCAGCCCCAGCATTTT.

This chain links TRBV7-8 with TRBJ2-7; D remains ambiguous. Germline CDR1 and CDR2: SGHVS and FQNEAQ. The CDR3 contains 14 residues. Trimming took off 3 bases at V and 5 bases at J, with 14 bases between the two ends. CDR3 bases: TGTGCCAGCAGCTTTTCTGTGCCGGGCCACGAGCAGTACTTC. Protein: CASSFSVPGHEQYF.

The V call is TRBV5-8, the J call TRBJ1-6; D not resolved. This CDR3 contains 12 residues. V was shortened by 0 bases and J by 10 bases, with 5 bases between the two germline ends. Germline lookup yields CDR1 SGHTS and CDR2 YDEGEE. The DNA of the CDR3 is TGTGCCAGCAGCTTGGCGAAGTCACCCCTCCACTTT. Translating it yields CASSLAKSPLHF.

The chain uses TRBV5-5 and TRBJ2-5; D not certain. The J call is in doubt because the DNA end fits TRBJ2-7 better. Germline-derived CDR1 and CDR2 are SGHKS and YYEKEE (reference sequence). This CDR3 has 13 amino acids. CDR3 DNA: TGTGCCAGCAGCATATTATTCAACTACGAGCAGTACTTC. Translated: CASSILFNYEQYF.

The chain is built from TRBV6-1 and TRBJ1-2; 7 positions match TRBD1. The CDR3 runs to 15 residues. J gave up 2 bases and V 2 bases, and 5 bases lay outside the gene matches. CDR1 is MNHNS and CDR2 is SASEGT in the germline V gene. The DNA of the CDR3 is TGTGCCAGCAGTGAATGGGGACAGATAAACTATGGCTACACCTTC. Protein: CASSEWGQINYGYTF.

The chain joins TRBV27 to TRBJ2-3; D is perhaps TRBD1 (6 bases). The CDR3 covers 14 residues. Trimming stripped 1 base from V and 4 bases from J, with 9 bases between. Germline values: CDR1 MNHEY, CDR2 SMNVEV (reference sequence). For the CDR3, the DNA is TGTGCCAGCAGTTTATATTCAGGGGCAGATACGCAGTATTTT. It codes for CASSLYSGADTQYF.

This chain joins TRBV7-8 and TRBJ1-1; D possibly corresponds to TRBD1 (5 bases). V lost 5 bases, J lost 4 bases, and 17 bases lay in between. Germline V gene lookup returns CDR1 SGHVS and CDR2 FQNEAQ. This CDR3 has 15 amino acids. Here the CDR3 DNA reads TGTGCCAGCAGCCGGGGGAGGGTAGGAGGCACTGAAGCTTTCTTT. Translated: CASSRGRVGGTEAFF.

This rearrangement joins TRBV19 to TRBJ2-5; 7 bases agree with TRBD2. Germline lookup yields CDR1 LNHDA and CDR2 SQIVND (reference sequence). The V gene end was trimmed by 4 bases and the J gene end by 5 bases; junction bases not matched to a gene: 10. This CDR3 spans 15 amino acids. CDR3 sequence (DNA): TGTGCCAGTAGTACGGCCCGCGGGAGTAAGGAGACCCAGTACTTC. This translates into CASSTARGSKETQYF.

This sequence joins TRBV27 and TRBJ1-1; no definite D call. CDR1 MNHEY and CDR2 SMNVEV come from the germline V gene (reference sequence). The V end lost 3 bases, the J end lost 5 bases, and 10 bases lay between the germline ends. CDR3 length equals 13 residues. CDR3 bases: TGTGCCAGCAGTTTCTTGGGTTATACTGAAGCTTTCTTT. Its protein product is CASSFLGYTEAFF.